Sequencing of this T cell receptor beta chain was carried out in a study of graft-versus-host responses after intestinal transplantation. Method: immunoSEQ multiplex PCR; TCRdb's copy keeps in-frame clones and lacks some. In the table there are 15,000 to 19,000 clones, around 33% of which are singletons. Proliferating responders of the CD3+CD4+ and CD3+CD8+ phenotypes with low CFSE were sorted after the reaction. The ends were cut back, 5 bases at V and 2 bases at J, with 13 bases in the middle. From germline, CDR1 is MNHEY and CDR2 SVGAGI. The CDR3 contains 14 residues. The rearrangement uses TRBV6-5 and TRBJ2-7, with a possible D match to TRBD1 (6 bases). The clonotype originates from a human patient who received an intestinal transplant. This specimen consisted of alloreactive CD4+ T cells from a mixed lymphocyte reaction culture, obtained before intestinal transplant. The sample's subset: CFSE-low proliferating T cells sorted from approximately 6-day pre-transplant mixed lymphocyte reaction (GvH or HvG direction). Written as DNA, the CDR3 is TGTGCCAGCAGTGAAGTGTGGGACACCTACGAGCAGTACTTC. As protein: CASSEVWDTYEQYF.